This T cell receptor (beta chain) was sequenced for a study of post-analysis software for immune sequencing data. About this clonotype itself: Its antigen remains unidentified.

Study observations and caveats: People with multiple sclerosis had a significantly lower normalized Chao1 diversity than controls did. F measure showed strong co-clustering of same-batch samples.

Prepared libraries of TCR beta cDNA carried unique molecular identifiers. TCRdb itself ran the PCR reads through MiXCR, one entry per CDR3 protein. This sample carries over 700,000 distinct CDR3 sequences, roughly 27% of them seen once, and the ten largest clones take more than 0.45%. This TCR was sampled from a girl aged 10 to 17 with multiple sclerosis. Sequencing was carried out using blood.

In DNA, the CDR3 is TGTGCCAGCAGCCAAAACTGGGGGGATCCCGGCAGCTACACCTTC. Encoded protein: CASSQNWGDPGSYTF. The chain joins TRBV4-2 to TRBJ1-2; tentative D call: TRBD1 (5 bases). The length of the CDR3 is 15 residues. Looked up from germline, CDR1 is LGHNA and CDR2 is YNFKEQ. V was cut by 2 bases and J by 9 bases, with 19 bases left in between.